What follows are 12 T cell receptor beta chains derived from one specimen sequenced in a study of beta chain features in type 1 diabetes (dated 2018 in TCRdb). Receptor amplification or capture employed the immunoSEQ multiplex PCR assay. The High Capacity cDNA Reverse Transcription Kit was used to reverse transcribe all of the isolated RNA, meaning that expressed TCRB transcripts were what got sequenced. The table was pulled from immuneACCESS by TCRdb, which kept in-frame rearrangements only. Such tables lose some clones; where checked, under half of the loss comes from unresolved V genes, and the rest has no known cause. The sample records some 150,000 clones, roughly 11% of which are singletons. Roughly 2% of the sample is taken by the ten largest. The specimen was central memory CD4+ T cells from blood. These receptor sequences come from a man younger than 35 in good health.

This clone appeared a few times. J is TRBJ1-2 and V is TRBV25-1; D gene uncertain. Per the germline V gene, CDR1 is MGHDK and CDR2 is SYGVNS. The CDR3 loop spans 14 amino acids. Trimming stripped 3 bases from V and 6 bases from J, with 14 bases between. The CDR3 DNA is TGTGCCAGCAGTGACACTCGGGGATTTGATGGCTACACCTTC. Its translation is CASSDTRGFDGYTF.

This clone turned up a few times. This chain connects TRBV6-6 to TRBJ1-5, with D tentatively TRBD1 (6 bases). Germline V gene data show CDR1 as MNHNY and CDR2 as SVGAGI (reference sequence). The V end was cut by 4 bases, the J end by 0 bases, with 10 bases between. The CDR3 is 15 residues long. CDR3 DNA: TGTGCCAGCAGTTCGGGACAAATTAGCAATCAGCCCCAGCATTTT. Amino acid sequence: CASSSGQISNQPQHF.

This clone was counted only a few times. Its ends do not fully match the called genes, so a read error is possible. This chain joins TRBV2 and TRBJ1-2; TRBD1 agrees at 7 bases. The germline V gene encodes CDR1 SNHLY and CDR2 FYNNEI. This CDR3 is built from 15 residues. In DNA, the CDR3 is TGTGCCAGCAGAGAAGGCCGGACAGGCAACTATGGCTACACCTTC. Encoded protein: CASREGRTGNYGYTF.

The chain is built from TRBV5-6 and TRBJ2-3; D uncertain. The CDR3 runs 14 residues. V was pared by 0 bases and J by 0 bases, with 5 bases between. Germline loops: CDR1 SGHDT, CDR2 YYEEEE. CDR3 protein: CASSLGRSTDTQYF. CDR3 sequence (DNA): TGTGCCAGCAGCTTGGGCAGGAGCACAGATACGCAGTATTTT.

The chain combines TRBV30 with TRBJ2-7, with 10 bases lining up with TRBD2. CDR3 length: 14 residues. V lost 3 bases, J lost 2 bases, and 4 bases stayed unmatched. Germline lookup yields CDR1 GTSNPN and CDR2 SVGIG (reference sequence). DNA for the CDR3: TGTGCCTGGAGGGTAGCGGGGGGAACCTACGAGCAGTACTTC. Encoded protein: CAWRVAGGTYEQYF.

There are a few counts of this clone. V usage is TRBV13 and J usage is TRBJ2-7; TRBD1 is a possible D gene (5 bases). The CDR3 extends over 15 amino acids. The V end was cut by 5 bases, the J end by 2 bases, with 16 bases between. Germline V gene lookup returns CDR1 PRHDT and CDR2 FYEKMQ (reference sequence). The CDR3 loop is CASSPSPGRTYEQYF. The CDR3 DNA is TGTGCCAGCAGCCCCAGCCCAGGGCGTACCTACGAGCAGTACTTC.

This clone was seen many times. V and J are TRBV7-2 and TRBJ2-4; 12 bases map to TRBD2. CDR1 and CDR2 (germline): SGHTA, FQGNSA. With V trimmed by 5 bases and J by 6 bases, 2 bases remained unmatched. There are 14 residues in the CDR3. CDR3: CASSPGLAGNIQYF. As DNA, the CDR3 is TGTGCCAGCAGCCCGGGACTAGCGGGAAACATTCAGTACTTC.

The table lists this clone with a few counts. J is TRBJ1-3 and V is TRBV5-1; no clear D gene. The V end lost 1 base, the J end lost 0 bases, and 8 bases lay between the germline ends. The CDR3 is 15 residues long. CDR1 and CDR2 from the germline V gene are SGHRS and YFSETQ. Here the CDR3 DNA reads TGCGCCAGCAGCTTGTCCGCCGTCTCTGGAAACACCATATATTTT. This codes for CASSLSAVSGNTIYF.

The chain employs TRBV7-2 and TRBJ2-1; TRBD2 agrees at 9 bases. The CDR3 has 17 residues. Germline V lookup: CDR1 SGHTA, CDR2 FQGNSA. The J segment lost 5 bases and the V segment lost 1 base, leaving 9 bases of the junction unmatched. The CDR3 DNA reads as TGTGCCAGCAGCTTAGACAGGGGCGGGAGGGCCCACAATGAGCAGTTCTTC. Translating gives CASSLDRGGRAHNEQFF.

There are a few counts of this clone. The chain recombines TRBV30 with TRBJ1-6, with 7 bases fitting TRBD1. The CDR3 covers 16 residues. J gave up 0 bases and V 4 bases, and 6 bases lay outside the gene matches. CDR1 is GTSNPN, CDR2 SVGIG, per germline (reference sequence). The CDR3 sequence is CAWTPGGGSYNSPLHF. In nucleotides, the CDR3 is TGTGCCTGGACCCCAGGGGGGGGCTCCTATAATTCACCCCTCCACTTT.

The V gene is TRBV2, the J gene TRBJ2-6, with D possibly being TRBD1 (5 bases). Germline assignment: CDR1 SNHLY and CDR2 FYNNEI. V was cut by 6 bases and J by 0 bases, with 15 bases left in between. This CDR3 has 17 amino acids. CDR3 in DNA: TGTGCCAGCAGGAAGGACAACGGTTACTCTGGGGCCAACGTCCTGACTTTC. It is translated as CASRKDNGYSGANVLTF.

This CDR3 is CASSYRRRSGVETQYF. CDR3 bases: TGTGCCAGCAGTTACCGGCGTCGGAGCGGGGTCGAGACCCAGTACTTC. The chain couples TRBV6-5 to TRBJ2-5; 7 bases align to TRBD2. The V segment lost 2 bases and the J segment 5 bases; nucleotides outside the gene matches: 11. The CDR3 has 16 residues. Germline CDR1 and CDR2: MNHEY and SVGAGI.